The source of this T cell receptor beta chain is a study of T-cell memory formation after mild COVID-19. TCRdb reanalysed the 5' RACE reads using MiXCR and keeps one entry per CDR3 protein. The sample shows roughly 130,000 distinct CDR3 sequences, roughly 6% of them seen only once. The V gene's germline CDR1 is MNHEY and CDR2 SVGAGI. V lost 6 bases, J lost 6 bases, and 8 bases lay in between. This CDR3 is built from 11 residues. Broader study findings: The appearance of some responding clones in pre-infection memory suggested that cross-reactive memory joined.

Details on this clonotype: What it binds is not known.

The TCR originated in an adult woman who had mild COVID-19 (a few samples of this study predate the infection). Cell type and time point are not known. The sample taken for sequencing was PBMCs or a T cell subset sorted from them (not recorded which). V usage is TRBV6-5 and J usage is TRBJ1-1, with D perhaps matching TRBD1 (5 bases). In DNA form, the CDR3 reads TGTGCCAGCAGCCAGGGTTCTGAAGCTTTCTTT. Protein product: CASSQGSEAFF.